This is a list of T cell receptor beta chains from one sample in a study of cytomegalovirus exposure and HLA in healthy donors. This table comes from immunoSEQ multiplex PCR, and its TCRdb copy is limited to in-frame clones, with some not included. This table holds about 110,000 clones, just under 80% found once. The specimen sequenced was PBMCs. The receptors derive from a male donor in good health and CMV-seronegative. CDR3s include the opening cysteine and the closing phenylalanine or tryptophan. The D gene is left open where the match is weak. Expanded clones are given a class, and other clones once, few, many or no size at all.

cdr3_aa	cdr3_nt	d_call	v_call	j_call	clone_size
CASSLSTLPGQGLTDTQYF	TGTGCCAGCAGTTTATCCACCCTCCCCGGGCAGGGACTCACAGATACGCAGTATTTT	-	TRBV27	TRBJ2-3	-
CASSVRRESTKNIQYF	TGTGCCAGCAGCGTACGCCGTGAGTCAACCAAAAACATTCAGTACTTC	-	TRBV9	TRBJ2-4	-
CASSFPPQGNEQFF	TGTGCCAGCAGCTTCCCTCCCCAGGGCAATGAGCAGTTCTTC	-	TRBV7-9	TRBJ2-1	-
CASSPRRASTDTQYF	TGTGCCAGCAGCCCCCGTAGAGCCTCCACAGATACGCAGTATTTT	-	TRBV9	TRBJ2-3	once
CASGSSYTSGSYEQYF	TGTGCTAGTGGTTCCTCTTACACTAGCGGGAGCTACGAGCAGTACTTC	TRBD2	TRBV12-5	TRBJ2-7	-
CASSPRLQPGTDTQYF	TGTGCCAGCAGCCCCCGGCTACAGCCTGGCACAGATACGCAGTATTTT	-	TRBV11-2	TRBJ2-3	-
CASSPSGTSLSEQYF	TGCGCCAGCTCACCGTCCGGGACTAGTCTTAGCGAGCAGTACTTC	TRBD2	TRBV5-1	TRBJ2-7	few
CAISGELAGELFF	TGTGCCATCTCTGGGGAGTTAGCCGGGGAGCTGTTTTTT	-	TRBV10-3	TRBJ2-2	-
CASSIRNEQFF	TGTGCCAGTAGTATCCGCAATGAGCAGTTCTTC	-	TRBV19	TRBJ2-1	-
CASYRGRGPGGSQETQYF	TGTGCCAGCTACAGAGGGCGGGGCCCAGGAGGGTCCCAAGAGACCCAGTACTTC	-	TRBV2	TRBJ2-5	-
CASTAGNYNEQFF	TGCGCCAGCACAGCGGGAAATTACAATGAGCAGTTCTTC	TRBD2	TRBV5-1	TRBJ2-1	-
CASSAPGSFYNEQFF	TGTGCCAGCAGTGCCCCCGGGAGTTTTTACAATGAGCAGTTCTTC	-	TRBV6-1	TRBJ2-1	-
CASSLVEGSSYGYTF	TGTGCCAGCAGCTTAGTGGAGGGTTCGAGCTATGGCTACACCTTC	-	TRBV11-2	TRBJ1-2	-
CAWTRASSGELFF	TGTGCCTGGACTCGGGCTAGCTCCGGGGAGCTGTTTTTT	-	TRBV30	TRBJ2-2	-
CAYGHHNSPLHF	TGTGCCTACGGACATCATAATTCACCCCTCCACTTT	-	TRBV30	TRBJ1-6	few
CASSYDRTTNEKLFF	TGTGCCAGCAGTTACGACAGAACAACTAATGAAAAACTGTTTTTT	-	TRBV6-5	TRBJ1-4	few
CASSFDNSYEQYF	TGTGCCAGCAGCTTCGACAATTCCTACGAGCAGTACTTC	-	TRBV7-2	TRBJ2-7	-
CASREQGGGEKLFF	TGTGCCAGCAGGGAACAGGGGGGAGGTGAAAAACTGTTTTTT	TRBD1	TRBV2	TRBJ1-4	few
CASSLLVAGGYGTQYF	TGTGCCAGCAGCTTACTGGTAGCGGGAGGATACGGGACCCAGTACTTC	TRBD2	TRBV7-2	TRBJ2-5	-
CAWSPGTSGYNEQFF	TGTGCCTGGAGTCCCGGGACTAGCGGCTACAATGAGCAGTTCTTC	TRBD2	TRBV30	TRBJ2-1	-